This entry lists 6 T cell receptor beta chains sequenced from one sample in a study of blood T cell repertoires in COVID-19. The repertoire was sequenced with immunoSEQ multiplex PCR; TCRdb's copy has only in-frame clones and lacks some. The data contain around 310,000 clones, 75% to 90% of them singletons. The specimen was PBMCs or T cells enriched from blood (not recorded which). These receptors all come from a woman aged 35 to 49 who had recovered from COVID-19.

A remark on this clone: A junction end diverges from the germline sequence, so it may reflect a read error. This sequence joins TRBV7-7 and TRBJ2-1, with no clear D. CDR1 SSHAT and CDR2 FNYEAQ come from the germline V gene (reference sequence). This CDR3 spans 13 amino acids. This chain's CDR3 is CASSLSTYNEQFF. The CDR3 coding sequence is TGTGCTAGCAGCTTAAGCACTTACAATGAGCAGTTCTTC.

The chain has TRBV3-1 (or the pseudogene TRBV3-2) and TRBJ2-5; the D gene is possibly TRBD1 (5 bases). The CDR3 is made up of 14 amino acids. Germline CDR1 LGHDT, CDR2 YNNKEL (reference sequence). V was cut by 3 bases and J by 5 bases, with 13 bases left in between. The CDR3 protein is CASSQWQGPETQYF. The CDR3 DNA reads TGTGCCAGCAGCCAGTGGCAGGGCCCCGAGACCCAGTACTTC.

V usage is TRBV7-3 and J usage is TRBJ2-4, with 8 bases matching TRBD1. The CDR3 has 13 residues. Germline lookup yields CDR1 SGHTA and CDR2 FQGTGA. Trimming at V came to 3 bases and at J to 6 bases, leaving 1 base not matched to a gene. DNA for the CDR3: TGTGCCAGCAGCTTTGGACAGGGAAACATTCAGTACTTC. Translation: CASSFGQGNIQYF.

The rearrangement uses TRBV29-1 and TRBJ1-1, with a weak D call TRBD1 (5 bases). V shed 2 bases and J shed 3 bases, with 16 bases lying between them. The CDR3 is 15 residues long. Per germline, CDR1 SQVTM and CDR2 ANQGSEA. This chain's CDR3 is CSVERLRPGDTEAFF. The CDR3 coding sequence is TGCAGCGTTGAAAGGCTTCGACCGGGGGACACTGAAGCTTTCTTT. Supplemented by reference TRBV29-1 and TRBJ1-1, the full variable domain reads SAVISQKPSRDICQRGTSLTIQCQVDSQVTMMFWYRQQPGQSLTLIATANQGSEATYESGFVIDKFPISRPNLTFSTLTVSNMSPEDSSIYLCSVERLRPGDTEAFFGQGTRLTVV.

CDR3 in DNA: TGTGCCAGCAGCTTGGATGGGACAGGGGGTGATGAGCAGTACTTC. Translating it yields CASSLDGTGGDEQYF. The chain links TRBV5-5 to TRBJ2-7; TRBD1 agrees at 11 bases. The CDR3 contains 15 residues. V trimming: 0 bases; J trimming: 7 bases; junction bases outside the gene matches: 6. The germline V gene encodes CDR1 SGHKS and CDR2 YYEKEE (reference sequence).

This sequence joins TRBV6-2 or TRBV6-3 and TRBJ1-1; TRBD1 matches at 7 bases. Germline V lookup: CDR1 MNHEY, CDR2 SVGEGT. V shed 6 bases, J shed 0 bases, and the junction held 10 bases outside the gene matches. This CDR3 contains 16 residues. The CDR3 spells CASSHGQASLNTEAFF. The CDR3 nucleotides are TGTGCCAGCAGCCACGGACAGGCGTCCTTGAACACTGAAGCTTTCTTT.